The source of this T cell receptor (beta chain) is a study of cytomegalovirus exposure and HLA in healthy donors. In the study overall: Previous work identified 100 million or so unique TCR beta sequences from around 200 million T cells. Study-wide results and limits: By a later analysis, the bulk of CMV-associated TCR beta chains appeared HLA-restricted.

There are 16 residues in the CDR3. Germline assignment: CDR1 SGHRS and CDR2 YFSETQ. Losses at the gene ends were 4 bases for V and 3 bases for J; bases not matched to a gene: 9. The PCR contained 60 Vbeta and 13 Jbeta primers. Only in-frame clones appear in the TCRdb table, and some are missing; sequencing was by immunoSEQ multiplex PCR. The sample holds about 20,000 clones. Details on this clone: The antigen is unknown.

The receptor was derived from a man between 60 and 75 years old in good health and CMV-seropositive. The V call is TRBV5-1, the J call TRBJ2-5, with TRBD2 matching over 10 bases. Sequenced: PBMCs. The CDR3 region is CASSPGVLAGEETQYF. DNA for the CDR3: TGCGCCAGCAGCCCCGGGGTTCTAGCGGGGGAAGAGACCCAGTACTTC.